The source of this T cell receptor (beta chain) is a study of T cells after yellow fever vaccination. The overall study: Fractions of low cell number were prepared using SMART-Seq v4 Ultra Low Input. Overall study results and limits: The booster saw the reappearance of most primary-vaccination clones (around 95% CD4, about 90% CD8). It was a small share of clonotypes that appeared in both CD4 and CD8 compartments.

UMIs and a universal primer site were added when TCR cDNA was made by 5'RACE template switching. Each CDR3 protein gets one entry after TCRdb re-called the 5' RACE reads with MiXCR. The sample comprises roughly 500,000 distinct CDR3 sequences, under 25% of which are singletons, and approximately 14% rests with the top ten. This clonotype has ten or more counts. Its antigen is currently unknown. Source: PBMCs, taken 15 days after the yellow fever booster vaccination. The receptor was derived from a man aged 30-40 years who received the YFV17D yellow fever vaccine.

In nucleotides, the CDR3 is TGTGCCAGCAGCTTAATGGGTGCCAGTGACACTGAAGCTTTCTTT. It specifies CASSLMGASDTEAFF. The chain employs TRBV7-2 and TRBJ1-1; D remains unclear. Germline V lookup: CDR1 SGHTA, CDR2 FQGNSA. V dropped 2 bases and J dropped 3 bases, with 13 bases sitting between them. There are 15 residues in the CDR3.